Included here is one T cell receptor delta chain sequence, with context. Its antigen remains unknown. The mismatch at residue 11 between this DNA's translation and the TCRdb protein of a much larger clone likely reflects a read error; the protein shown is translated from the DNA. Vgamma9/Vdelta2+ and Vdelta2-negative gammadelta T cells were flow-sorted from PBMC for bulk sequencing. The data originate from a study of γδ T cells in repeated Plasmodium falciparum infection. Overall study results and limits: Vdelta2-negative gammadelta repertoires, largely Vdelta1+, seemingly showed infection-driven waves of new clonal selection.

Both TRG and TRD chains were sequenced from each sorted sample. TCRdb re-called clones from the multiplex PCR reads using CATT. The sample gives 90,000 or so delta-chain clones, more than 0.85% of which show up once; 9.5% to 10% is in the top ten. From germline, CDR1 is TSWWSYY and CDR2 QGS. This CDR3 comprises 25 residues. Germline trimming cut 3 bases from V and 6 bases from J; bases unmatched to any gene: 38. This TCR came from a pool of human donors (malaria-infected and uninfected, not separated). Material for sequencing was gamma-delta T cells from blood. The chain couples TRDV1 to TRDJ1, with 9 positions matching TRDD3. TCRdb gives no J gene; it was assigned here by matching the DNA to germline. The CDR3 sequence is CALGEALFLRRAPGGSRLRGYKLIF. The CDR3 nucleotides are TGTGCTCTTGGGGAGGCCCTATTCCTACGTCGGGCGCCTGGGGGATCCCGCCTACGGGGCTATAAACTCATCTTT.